Included here is one T cell receptor (beta chain) sequence, with context. The sample belongs to a study of T cell changes during pregnancy in multiple sclerosis. Profiling relied on immunoSEQ multiplex PCR, and the TCRdb table lists in-frame clones only, not all of them. This sample yields about 49,000 clones, of which about 90% are seen a single time; 4.5% to 5.5% belongs to the top ten. The CDR3 runs 14 residues. Trimming at V came to 5 bases and at J to 6 bases, leaving 8 bases not matched to a gene. From germline, CDR1 is LNHNV and CDR2 YYDKDF (reference sequence). The gene calls are TRBV15 and TRBJ1-1, with 8 bases identical to TRBD1. Sequencing used peripheral blood, obtained after pregnancy. The receptor was derived from a female donor in good health, enrolled as a control in a pregnancy study. CDR3 residues: CATSSTDRGAEAFF. The CDR3, as DNA: TGTGCCACCAGCTCTACAGACAGGGGCGCTGAAGCTTTCTTT.